Here is one T cell receptor (beta chain) with its context. Trimming left V 1 base short and J 6 bases short, with 15 bases between. CDR1 and CDR2 from the germline V gene are SQVTM and ANQGSEA. This CDR3 is 14 amino acids long. These data originate in a study of blood T cell repertoires in COVID-19. As for the study in general: The United States, Italy and Spain provided the acute and convalescent COVID-19 samples. From T cells, B-cell-depleted T cells, or PBMCs came the material, which was cDNA or gDNA.

Clones were sequenced by immunoSEQ multiplex PCR, and TCRdb holds only the in-frame ones, with some missing. The sample lists about 140,000 clones, about 82% seen once, with 6.2% in the top ten. Recruitment covered 20 to 25 US areas and drew participants whose ages spanned roughly 18 to 100 years. Donors in Cohort 3 counted as recovered after two negative PCRs, clearance, or symptom resolution. Sequencing was done on a sample of PBMCs or T cells enriched from blood (not recorded which). V gene TRBV29-1 combines with J gene TRBJ1-1; possibly TRBD1 for D (5 bases). The sequence was collected from a woman aged 35 to 49 who had recovered from COVID-19. The CDR3 loop is CSVEVVLGGAEAFF. CDR3 sequence (DNA): TGCAGCGTTGAAGTGGTCCTGGGAGGGGCTGAAGCTTTCTTT.